The present entry profiles one T cell receptor (beta chain) with its context. The antigen is unknown. Germline CDR1 DFQATT, CDR2 SNEGSKA (reference sequence). The CDR3 consists of 14 residues. Unmatched junction bases numbered 5, after V lost 3 bases and J lost 8 bases. A process of 5'RACE template switching, which added a universal primer site and UMIs, was used to make TCR cDNA. Using its own MiXCR run on the 5' RACE reads, TCRdb lists one record per CDR3 protein. The sample has under 500,000 distinct CDR3 sequences, under 20% seen once. The data were obtained in a study of T cells after yellow fever vaccination. Study-level results: The study found a weaker secondary response that peaked faster, day 5 versus 15. In post-booster samples, most primary-vaccination clones reappeared (about 95% CD4, 75% to 90% CD8). Abundant clonotypes (contaminants from the bulk population) could be present in FACS-sorted repertoires.

The chain joins TRBV20-1 to TRBJ1-6, with 9 bases that match TRBD1. The sequencing here drew on PBMCs, taken before the yellow fever booster vaccination. This TCR derives from a man younger than 30 who received the YFV17D yellow fever vaccine. CDR3 coding DNA: TGCAGTGCTAGGGGGACAGGGTATGATTCACCCCTCCACTTT. This translates into CSARGTGYDSPLHF.